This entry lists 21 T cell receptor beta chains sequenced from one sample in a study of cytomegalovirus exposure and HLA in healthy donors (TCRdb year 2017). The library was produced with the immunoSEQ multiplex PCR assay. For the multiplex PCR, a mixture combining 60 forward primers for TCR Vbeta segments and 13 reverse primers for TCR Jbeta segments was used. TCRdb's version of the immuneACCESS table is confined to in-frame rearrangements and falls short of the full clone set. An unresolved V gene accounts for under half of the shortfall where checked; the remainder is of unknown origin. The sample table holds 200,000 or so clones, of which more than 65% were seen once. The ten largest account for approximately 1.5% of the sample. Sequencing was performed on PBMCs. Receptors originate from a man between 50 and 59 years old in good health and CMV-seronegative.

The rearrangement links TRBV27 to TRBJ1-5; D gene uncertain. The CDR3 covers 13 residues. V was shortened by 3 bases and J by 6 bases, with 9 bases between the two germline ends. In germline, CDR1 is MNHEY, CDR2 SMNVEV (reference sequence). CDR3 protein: CASSFIFGQPQHF. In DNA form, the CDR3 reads TGTGCCAGCAGTTTCATTTTCGGTCAGCCCCAGCATTTT.

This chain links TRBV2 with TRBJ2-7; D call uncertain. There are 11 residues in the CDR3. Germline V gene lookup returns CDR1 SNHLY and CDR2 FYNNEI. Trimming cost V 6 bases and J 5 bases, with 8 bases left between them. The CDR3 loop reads CASRQLNEQYF. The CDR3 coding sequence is TGTGCCAGCAGACAGTTAAACGAGCAGTACTTC.

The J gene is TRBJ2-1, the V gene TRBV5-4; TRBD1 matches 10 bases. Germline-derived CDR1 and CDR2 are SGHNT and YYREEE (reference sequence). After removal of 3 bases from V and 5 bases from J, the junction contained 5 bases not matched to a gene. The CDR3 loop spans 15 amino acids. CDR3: CASSSRGQGNNEQFF. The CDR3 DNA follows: TGTGCCAGCAGCTCCAGGGGACAGGGGAACAATGAGCAGTTCTTC.

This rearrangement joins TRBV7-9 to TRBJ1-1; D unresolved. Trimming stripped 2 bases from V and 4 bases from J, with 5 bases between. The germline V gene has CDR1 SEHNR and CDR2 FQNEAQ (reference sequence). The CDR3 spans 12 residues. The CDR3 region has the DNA TGTGCCAGCAGCTTACTCGGCACTGAAGCTTTCTTT. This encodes CASSLLGTEAFF. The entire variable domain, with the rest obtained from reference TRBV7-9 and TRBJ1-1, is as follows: DTGVSQNPRHKITKRGQNVTFRCDPISEHNRLYWYRQTLGQGPEFLTYFQNEAQLEKSRLLSDRFSAERPKGSFSTLEIQRTEQGDSAMYLCASSLLGTEAFFGQGTRLTVV.

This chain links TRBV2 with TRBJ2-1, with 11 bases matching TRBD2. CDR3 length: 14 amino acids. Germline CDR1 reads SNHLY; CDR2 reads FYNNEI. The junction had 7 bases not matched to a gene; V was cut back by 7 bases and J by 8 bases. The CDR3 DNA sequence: TGTGCCAGCAAACTAGCGGGAGAGATCTATGAGCAGTTCTTC. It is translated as CASKLAGEIYEQFF.

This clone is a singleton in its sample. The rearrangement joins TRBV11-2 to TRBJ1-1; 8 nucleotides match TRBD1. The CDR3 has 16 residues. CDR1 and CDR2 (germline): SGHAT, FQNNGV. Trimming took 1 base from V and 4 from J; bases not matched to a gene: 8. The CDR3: CASSLGPGGGITEAFF. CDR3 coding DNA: TGTGCCAGCAGCTTAGGGCCAGGGGGCGGAATCACTGAAGCTTTCTTT.

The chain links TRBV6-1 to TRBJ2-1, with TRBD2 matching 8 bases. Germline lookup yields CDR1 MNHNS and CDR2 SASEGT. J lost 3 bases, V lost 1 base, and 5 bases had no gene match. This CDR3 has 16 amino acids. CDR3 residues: CASSEGVRGVYNEQFF. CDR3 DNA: TGTGCCAGCAGTGAAGGGGTGCGGGGGGTCTACAATGAGCAGTTCTTC.

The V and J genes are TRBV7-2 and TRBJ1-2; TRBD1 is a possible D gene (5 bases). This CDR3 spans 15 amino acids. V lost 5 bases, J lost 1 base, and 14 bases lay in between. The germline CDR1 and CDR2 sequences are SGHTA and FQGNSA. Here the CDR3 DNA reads TGTGCCAGCAGCAGCGACAGAGCTTATAACTATGGCTACACCTTC. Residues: CASSSDRAYNYGYTF.

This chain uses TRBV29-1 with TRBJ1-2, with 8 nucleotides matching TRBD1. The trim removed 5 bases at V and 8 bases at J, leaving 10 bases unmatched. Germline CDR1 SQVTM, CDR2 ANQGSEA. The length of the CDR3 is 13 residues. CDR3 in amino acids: CSVSTDRVGGYTF. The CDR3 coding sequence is TGCAGCGTTAGTACGGACAGGGTAGGCGGCTACACCTTC. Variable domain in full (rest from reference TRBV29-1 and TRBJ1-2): SAVISQKPSRDICQRGTSLTIQCQVDSQVTMMFWYRQQPGQSLTLIATANQGSEATYESGFVIDKFPISRPNLTFSTLTVSNMSPEDSSIYLCSVSTDRVGGYTFGSGTRLTVV.

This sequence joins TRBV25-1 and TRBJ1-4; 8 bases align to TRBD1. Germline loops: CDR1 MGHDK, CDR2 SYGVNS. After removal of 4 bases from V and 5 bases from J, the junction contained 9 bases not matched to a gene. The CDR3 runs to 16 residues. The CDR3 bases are TGTGCCAGCAGTGGGACCCAGGGGGCGCGAAATGAAAAACTGTTTTTT. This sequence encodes CASSGTQGARNEKLFF.

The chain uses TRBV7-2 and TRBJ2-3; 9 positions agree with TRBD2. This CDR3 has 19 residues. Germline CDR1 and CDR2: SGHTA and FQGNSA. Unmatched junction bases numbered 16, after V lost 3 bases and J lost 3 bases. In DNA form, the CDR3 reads TGTGCCAGCAGCTTTCCTTCCCTAGGCGGGAGGGATTGGACAGATACGCAGTATTTT. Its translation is CASSFPSLGGRDWTDTQYF.

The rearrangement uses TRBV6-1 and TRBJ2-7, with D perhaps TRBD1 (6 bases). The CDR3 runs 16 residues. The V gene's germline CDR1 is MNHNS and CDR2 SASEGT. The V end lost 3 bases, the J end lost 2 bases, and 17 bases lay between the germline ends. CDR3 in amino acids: CASSDGTLGRTYEQYF. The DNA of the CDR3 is TGTGCCAGCAGTGATGGGACACTGGGCAGAACCTACGAGCAGTACTTC.

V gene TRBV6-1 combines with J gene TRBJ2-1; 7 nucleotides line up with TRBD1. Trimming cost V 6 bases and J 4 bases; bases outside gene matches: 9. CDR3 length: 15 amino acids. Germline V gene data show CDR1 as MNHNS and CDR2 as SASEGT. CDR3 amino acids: CASSTTGLQYNEQFF. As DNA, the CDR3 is TGTGCCAGCAGCACGACAGGGCTCCAATACAATGAGCAGTTCTTC.

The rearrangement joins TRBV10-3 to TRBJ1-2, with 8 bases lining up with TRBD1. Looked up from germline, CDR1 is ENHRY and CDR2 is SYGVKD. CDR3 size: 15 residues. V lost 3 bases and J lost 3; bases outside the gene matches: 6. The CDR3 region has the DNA TGTGCCATCAGTGAAAGACAGGGGCAATACTATGGCTACACCTTC. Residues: CAISERQGQYYGYTF.

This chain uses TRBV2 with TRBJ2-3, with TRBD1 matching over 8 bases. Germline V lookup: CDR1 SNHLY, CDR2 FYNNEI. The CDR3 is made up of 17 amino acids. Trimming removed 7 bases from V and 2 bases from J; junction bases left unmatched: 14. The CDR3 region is CASTQRRQGRDTDTQYF. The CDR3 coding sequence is TGTGCCAGCACCCAGAGAAGACAGGGGAGAGACACAGATACGCAGTATTTT.

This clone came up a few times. The CDR3 DNA reads as TGTGCCAGCAGCTTAGTTGGCGGGAGAGGGGAGACCCAGTACTTC. Encoded protein: CASSLVGGRGETQYF. V gene TRBV11-3 combines with J gene TRBJ2-5; 7 bases fit TRBD2. Germline CDR1 is SGHNT and CDR2 is YENEEA. V trimming: 1 base; J trimming: 5 bases; junction bases outside the gene matches: 7. The CDR3 consists of 15 residues.

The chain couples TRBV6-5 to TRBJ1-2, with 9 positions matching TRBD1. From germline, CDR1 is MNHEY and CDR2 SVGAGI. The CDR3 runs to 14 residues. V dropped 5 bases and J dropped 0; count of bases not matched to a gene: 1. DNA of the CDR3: TGTGCCAGCAGTAGGGACAGGGCTAACTATGGCTACACCTTC. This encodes CASSRDRANYGYTF.

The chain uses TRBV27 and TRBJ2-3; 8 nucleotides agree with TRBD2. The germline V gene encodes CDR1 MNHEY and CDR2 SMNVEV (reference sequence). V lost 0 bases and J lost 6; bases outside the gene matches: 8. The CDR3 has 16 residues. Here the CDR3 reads CASSLSSAGGWDTQYF. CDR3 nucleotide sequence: TGTGCCAGCAGTTTATCGTCGGCGGGAGGATGGGATACGCAGTATTTT.

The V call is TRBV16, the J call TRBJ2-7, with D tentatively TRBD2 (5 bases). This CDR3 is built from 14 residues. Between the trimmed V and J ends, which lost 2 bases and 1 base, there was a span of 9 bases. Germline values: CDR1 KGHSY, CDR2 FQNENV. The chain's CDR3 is CASSQGGGSYEQYF. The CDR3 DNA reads TGTGCCAGCAGCCAAGGAGGTGGTTCCTACGAGCAGTACTTC. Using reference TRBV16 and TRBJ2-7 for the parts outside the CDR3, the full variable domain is GEEVAQTPKHLVRGEGQKAKLYCAPIKGHSYVFWYQQVLKNEFKFLISFQNENVFDETGMPKERFSAKCLPNSPCSLEIQATKLEDSAVYFCASSQGGGSYEQYFGPGTRLTVT.

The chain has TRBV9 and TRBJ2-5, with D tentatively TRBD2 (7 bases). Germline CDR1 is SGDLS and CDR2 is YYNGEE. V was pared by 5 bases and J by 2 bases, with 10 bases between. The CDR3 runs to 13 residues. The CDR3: CASSRGGQETQYF. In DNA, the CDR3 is TGTGCCAGCAGTAGGGGGGGTCAAGAGACCCAGTACTTC.

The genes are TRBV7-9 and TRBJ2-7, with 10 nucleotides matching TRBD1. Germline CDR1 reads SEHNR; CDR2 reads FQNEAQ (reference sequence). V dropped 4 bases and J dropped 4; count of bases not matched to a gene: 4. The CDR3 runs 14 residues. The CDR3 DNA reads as TGTGCCAGCAGCTCGGACAGGGGGGTGTACGAGCAGTACTTC. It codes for CASSSDRGVYEQYF.